This is a list of T cell receptor beta chains from one sample in a study of cytomegalovirus exposure and HLA in healthy donors. TCRdb keeps only in-frame clones here, not all; method: immunoSEQ multiplex PCR. The table has approximately 160,000 clones, approximately 86% seen once. The specimen sequenced was PBMCs. The receptors here all came from a woman aged 18-30 years in good health and CMV-seronegative. The CDR3 runs from the conserved cysteine through the conserved F or W. The D gene is left open where the match is weak. The size field is filled for only some rows; it gives once, few, many or a size class.

NA	TRBV9	TRBJ1-1	NA	TGTGCCAGCAGCGTAGGAATTGGCCAGGTGAACACTGAAGCTTTCTTT	CASSVGIGQVNTEAFF
NA	TRBV9	TRBJ1-2	NA	TGTGCCAGCAGCGTAGTTACAGGTGGCCCCTATGGCTACACCTTC	CASSVVTGGPYGYTF
NA	TRBV5-5	TRBJ1-2	NA	TGTGCCAGCAGCTTGGCCCAAGAGATTTATGGCTACACCTTC	CASSLAQEIYGYTF
NA	TRBV7-2	TRBJ1-3	NA	TGTGCCAGCAGCTTATTGGGACACCGCTCTGGAAACACCATATATTTT	CASSLLGHRSGNTIYF
NA	TRBV7-8	TRBJ1-2	many	TGTGCCAGCAGCCCCGACATCTATGGCTACACCTTC	CASSPDIYGYTF
TRBD1	TRBV6-5	TRBJ1-2	NA	TGTGCCAGCAGTTCAACGACAGGGTTGTATTCCCGCGGCTACACCTTC	CASSSTTGLYSRGYTF
TRBD1	TRBV19	TRBJ1-6	NA	TGTGCCAGTAGATTCCGGGACAGGATTTCACCCCTCCACTTT	CASRFRDRISPLHF
TRBD1	TRBV5-1	TRBJ1-4	NA	TGCGCCAGCAGCCGCTCTGGGACAGATGAAAAACTGTTTTTT	CASSRSGTDEKLFF
TRBD1	TRBV7-9	TRBJ2-7	few	TGTGCCAGCAGCGGACAGGGAGCGGAGCAGTACTTC	CASSGQGAEQYF
NA	TRBV7-2	TRBJ1-2	NA	TGTGCCAGCAGCTTAGTCTGGCAGGGCTACACCTTC	CASSLVWQGYTF
NA	TRBV6-1	TRBJ1-1	NA	TGTGCCAGCAGTGAAAACCCAGCAGGGCTTACTGAAGCTTTCTTT	CASSENPAGLTEAFF
TRBD1	TRBV27	TRBJ2-7	once	TGTGCCAGCAGGAAGGACAGGTTCTCCTACGAGCAGTACTTC	CASRKDRFSYEQYF
NA	TRBV4-2	TRBJ1-1	NA	TGTGCCAGCAGCCAAGATCGGGGTGGGCGGGTAGCTTTCTTT	CASSQDRGGRVAFF
NA	TRBV6-1	TRBJ2-7	NA	TGTGCCAGCAGTGAAGGCCGACAGGCGAGCCTGCAGCAGTACTTC	CASSEGRQASLQQYF
NA	TRBV29-1	TRBJ1-2	few	TGCAGCGTTGTAGGGGGAGGGCTCTATGGCTACACCTTC	CSVVGGGLYGYTF
NA	TRBV6-5	TRBJ2-2	NA	TGTGCCAGCATCTCGGGGCAGGGGAACGGGGAGCTGTTTTTT	CASISGQGNGELFF
NA	TRBV7-9	TRBJ2-7	NA	TGTGCCAGCAGCTACGACATATCCTACGAGCAGTACTTC	CASSYDISYEQYF
NA	TRBV4-1	TRBJ1-1	NA	TGCGCCAGCAGCCATCCCGCACAGAACACTGAAGCTTTCTTT	CASSHPAQNTEAFF
NA	TRBV4-1	TRBJ1-2	NA	TGCGCCAGCAGCCAACGGGGAAGGGATGGAAAAGTAGGTGGCTACACCTTC	CASSQRGRDGKVGGYTF
TRBD1	TRBV11-2	TRBJ2-7	once	TGTGCCAGCAGCTTAGGGACAGGGGGCGAGGACGAGCAGTACTTC	CASSLGTGGEDEQYF
NA	TRBV28	TRBJ1-2	NA	TGTGCCAGCAGTCACGCGGGGGAAGGGTTAGATGGCTACACCTTC	CASSHAGEGLDGYTF
TRBD2	TRBV6-1	TRBJ2-2	NA	TGTGCCAGCAGTGAAACCGGGGGGTTAAGAGCCGGGGAGCTGTTTTTT	CASSETGGLRAGELFF
TRBD1	TRBV4-1	TRBJ1-5	NA	TGCGCCAGCAGCCAAGACCGGACAGGGGATCAGCCCCAGCATTTT	CASSQDRTGDQPQHF
NA	TRBV19	TRBJ1-1	NA	TGTGCCAGTAGTAGTCCAGTGAACACTGAAGCTTTCTTT	CASSSPVNTEAFF
NA	TRBV12-5	TRBJ1-2	once	TGTGCTAGTGGTTTGGAGCGGGGCGACTATGGCTACACCTTC	CASGLERGDYGYTF
NA	TRBV27	TRBJ2-7	NA	TGTGCCAGCAGTTCCTCCGTTGGGGGGGGCGCGAGGGAGCAGTACTTC	CASSSSVGGGAREQYF
TRBD1	TRBV6-1	TRBJ2-3	NA	TGTGCCAGCAGTCTTCGGACAGGGACAGATACGCAGTATTTT	CASSLRTGTDTQYF
NA	TRBV6-1	TRBJ1-4	NA	TGTGCCAGCATTAAAGGGGTTGCAACTAATGAAAAACTGTTTTTT	CASIKGVATNEKLFF
NA	TRBV6-6	TRBJ1-4	NA	TGTGCCAGCAGCGGATTACAGGGTCCTAATGAAAAACTGTTTTTT	CASSGLQGPNEKLFF
NA	TRBV6-5	TRBJ1-2	NA	TGTGCCAGTTGGCGGGGGAGGGACTATGGCTACACCTTC	CASWRGRDYGYTF
NA	TRBV2	TRBJ2-2	NA	TGTGCCAGCAGTGATTCCGGTGCAGGGGTGGCGTCCGGGGAGCTGTTTTTT	CASSDSGAGVASGELFF
NA	TRBV7-9	TRBJ2-2	NA	TGTGCCAGCAGCCTTGGGTTAGCCTCGAACACCGGGGAGCTGTTTTTT	CASSLGLASNTGELFF
TRBD2	TRBV11-2	TRBJ2-5	NA	TGTGCCAGCAGCGGAACATTTGGGGGGGTGGAGGAGACCCAGTACTTC	CASSGTFGGVEETQYF
NA	TRBV6-5	TRBJ2-1	once	TGTGCCAGCAGTTCCCCAACCTGGGCGGGTGAGCAGTTCTTC	CASSSPTWAGEQFF
NA	TRBV12-5	TRBJ1-2	NA	TGTGCTAGTGGTCCCAGGGCCCATGGCTACACCTTC	CASGPRAHGYTF
NA	TRBV5-6	TRBJ1-4	NA	TGTGCCAGCAGCTTGGCAGGGGTACGGGAAAAACTGTTTTTT	CASSLAGVREKLFF
NA	TRBV21-1	TRBJ1-1	once	TGTGCCAGCAAAAGGACAGCCTTCATGAACACTGAAGCTTTCTTT	CASKRTAFMNTEAFF
TRBD1	TRBV18	TRBJ1-2	NA	TGTGCCAGCTCGCCGGACAGGGGAAACTATGGCTACACCTTC	CASSPDRGNYGYTF
NA	TRBV6-1	TRBJ1-5	NA	TGTGCCAGCAGTTTAGAGCGCAATCAGCCCCAGCATTTT	CASSLERNQPQHF
TRBD1	TRBV4-1	TRBJ2-3	NA	TGCGCCAGCAGCCTCGACAGGGATACAACAGATACGCAGTATTTT	CASSLDRDTTDTQYF
NA	TRBV6-6	TRBJ2-3	NA	TGTGCCAGCAGTTACTCAGAGGCAGATACGCAGTATTTT	CASSYSEADTQYF
NA	TRBV27	TRBJ1-2	NA	TGTGCCAGCAGTTTACCGACAGGCTATGGCTACACCTTC	CASSLPTGYGYTF
NA	TRBV7-9	TRBJ1-2	NA	TGTGCCAGCAGCTTCCAGGTCGGTTCGGTATTCGGAGGCTACACCTTC	CASSFQVGSVFGGYTF
TRBD1	TRBV9	TRBJ1-2	NA	TGTGCCAGCAGTCTAACAGGGGGTGACTATGGCTACACCTTC	CASSLTGGDYGYTF
NA	TRBV5-1	TRBJ1-2	NA	TGCGCCAGCAGCTTGGGCTCCGGACTCTATGGCTACACCTTC	CASSLGSGLYGYTF
NA	TRBV19	TRBJ2-6	NA	TGTGCCAGTAGTGAGCCAGGAGGTGGGGCCAACGTCCTGACTTTC	CASSEPGGGANVLTF
NA	TRBV7-9	TRBJ2-7	NA	TGTGCCAGCAGCTTACTCGGACAGTCCTACGAGCAGTACTTC	CASSLLGQSYEQYF
TRBD2	TRBV5-4	TRBJ2-3	NA	TGTGCCAGCAGCACTGGGGGGGGCACAGATACGCAGTATTTT	CASSTGGGTDTQYF
NA	TRBV4-1	TRBJ1-2	NA	TGCGCCAGCAGCCAAGGGTCTAGACGGAGTGGCTACACCTTC	CASSQGSRRSGYTF
NA	TRBV6-5	TRBJ1-1	NA	TGTGCCAGCAGTTACTCCGCGAGAACTGAAGCTTTCTTT	CASSYSARTEAFF
TRBD1	TRBV5-1	TRBJ2-7	once	TGCGCCAGCAGCTCCGGGACAGGTAGCCACGAGCAGTACTTC	CASSSGTGSHEQYF